This T cell receptor beta chain was identified in a study of blood T cell repertoires in COVID-19 (dated by TCRdb to about 2020). Background for the entire study: Collaborator samples came from the United States, Italy and Spain and covered acute and convalescent phases of COVID-19. The repertoires were released in a freely available public database meant as a resource for research on the immune response to SARS-CoV-2. The prospective study material was composed of cDNA or gDNA derived from T cells, B-cell-depleted T cells, or PBMCs. Where available, HLA class I and class II types were taken from metadata supplied by the sample provider and were not determined by assay-based typing. Deeply sampled blood TCRbeta repertoires from subjects exposed to, actively infected with, or recovered from COVID-19 were included in the dataset. The sample metadata nearly always contained a de-identified subject ID, COVID-19 status, age in years and sex. Samples came from the ongoing ImmuneRACE study (first 160 participants) plus 1,254 subjects from 6 global collaborators.

A second Seattle source provided samples from volunteer blood donors who had recovered from COVID-19. Whole blood was collected in K2EDTA tubes by collaborating institutions according to the institutions' own protocols. For TCRbeta analysis, collaborators shipped samples as frozen whole blood, isolated PBMCs, or DNA extracted from either of those sample types. Points the paper makes about the study in general: Clinical and demographic metadata were provided uncurated, with the amount varying by source and participant.

Taken from cysteine to phenylalanine, the CDR3 has 15 residues. The kept DNA is CDR3 alone, 45 bases in frame from the first base. Germline trimming: 7 bases from V, 2 bases from J; junction bases outside gene matches: 8. For CDR1 and CDR2, the germline V gene (reference sequence) lists SEHNR and FQNEAQ. The immunoSEQ Assay, a bias-controlled multiplex PCR, was used to amplify TCRbeta CDR3 regions from genomic DNA. As for how the authors treated the data: Within the assay, amplification of reference gene primers was used to estimate how many nucleated cells each sample contained. To quantify the absolute abundance of each unique TCRbeta CDR3 rearrangement, sequence reads were collapsed and filtered. For each sample, productive Simpson clonality was calculated as the square root of Simpson's diversity index across productive rearrangements. The clones in this table, taken by TCRdb from immuneACCESS, are in-frame only. Not every clone is retained; where verified, under half of the shortfall comes from an unresolved V gene, and the cause of the rest is unknown. The V and J calls and the clone size are those of that table, but D and trimming were determined from the DNA. The sample data list approximately 240,000 clones, and about 88% of these were observed just once. Of the sample, approximately 2.2% falls within the top ten clones.

With regard to this clone: The target of this receptor is not known. It has no much larger one-base neighbor in the sample; base qualities were not kept.

Source material: peripheral blood. The receptor was isolated from a woman in her thirties or forties who had recovered from COVID-19. The receptor chain draws on TRBV7-9 and TRBJ2-3, with 8 middle bases fitting TRBD1. The CDR3 has the sequence CASTPNRGTTDTQYF. The DNA reads as follows: TGTGCCAGCACCCCGAACAGGGGGACCACAGATACGCAGTATTTT. Extended through the reference TRBV7-9 and TRBJ2-3 proteins, this CDR3 yields the full variable domain: DTGVSQNPRHKITKRGQNVTFRCDPISEHNRLYWYRQTLGQGPEFLTYFQNEAQLEKSRLLSDRFSAERPKGSFSTLEIQRTEQGDSAMYLCASTPNRGTTDTQYFGPGTRLTVL.